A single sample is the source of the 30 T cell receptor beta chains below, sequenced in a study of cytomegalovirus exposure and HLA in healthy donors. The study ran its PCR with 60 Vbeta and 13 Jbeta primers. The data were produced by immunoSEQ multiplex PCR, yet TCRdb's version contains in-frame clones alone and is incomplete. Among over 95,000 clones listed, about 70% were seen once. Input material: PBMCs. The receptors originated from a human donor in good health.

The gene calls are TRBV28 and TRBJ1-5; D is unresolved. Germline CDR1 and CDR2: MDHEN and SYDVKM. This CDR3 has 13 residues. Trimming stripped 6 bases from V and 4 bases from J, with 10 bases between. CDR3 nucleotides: TGTGCCAGCAGATACAGACTAAATCAGCCCCAGCATTTT. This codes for CASRYRLNQPQHF.

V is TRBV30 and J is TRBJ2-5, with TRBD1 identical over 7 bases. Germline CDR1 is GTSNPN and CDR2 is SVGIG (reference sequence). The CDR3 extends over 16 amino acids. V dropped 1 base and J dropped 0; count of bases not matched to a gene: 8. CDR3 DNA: TGTGCCTGGAGTGACATTCTCGGGACAGACCAAGAGACCCAGTACTTC. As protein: CAWSDILGTDQETQYF.

The CDR3 here is CASSPEQGGYGYTF. In DNA form, the CDR3 reads TGTGCCAGCAGTCCCGAACAGGGTGGCTATGGCTACACCTTC. The V call is TRBV6-5, the J call TRBJ1-2; TRBD1 might be the D (6 bases). Trimming shortened V by 5 bases and J by 4 bases, and 14 bases separated the two germline ends. The CDR3 spans 14 residues. Germline loops: CDR1 MNHEY, CDR2 SVGAGI.

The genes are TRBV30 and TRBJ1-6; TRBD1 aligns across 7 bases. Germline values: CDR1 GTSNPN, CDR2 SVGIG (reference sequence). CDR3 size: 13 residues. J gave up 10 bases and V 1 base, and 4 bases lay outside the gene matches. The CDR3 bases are TGTGCCTGGAGTGAAGACAGGGACTCACCCCTCCACTTT. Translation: CAWSEDRDSPLHF.

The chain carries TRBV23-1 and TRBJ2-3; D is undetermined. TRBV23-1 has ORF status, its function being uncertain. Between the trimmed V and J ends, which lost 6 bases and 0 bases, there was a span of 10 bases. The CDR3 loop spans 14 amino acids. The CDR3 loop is CASRTSSSTDTQYF. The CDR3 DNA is TGCGCCAGCAGAACAAGTTCTAGCACAGATACGCAGTATTTT.

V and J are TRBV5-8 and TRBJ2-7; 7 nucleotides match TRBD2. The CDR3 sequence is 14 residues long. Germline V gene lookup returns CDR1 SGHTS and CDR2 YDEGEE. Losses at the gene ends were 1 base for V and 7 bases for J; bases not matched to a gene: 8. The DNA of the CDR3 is TGTGCCAGCAGCTTGATTGGACTAGTCATTGAGCAGTACTTC. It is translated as CASSLIGLVIEQYF. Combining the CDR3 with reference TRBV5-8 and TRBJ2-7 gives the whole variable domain EAGVTQSPTHLIKTRGQQATLRCSPISGHTSVYWYQQALGLGLQFLLWYDEGEERNRGNFPPRFSGRQFPNYSSELNVNALELEDSALYLCASSLIGLVIEQYFGPGTRLTVT.

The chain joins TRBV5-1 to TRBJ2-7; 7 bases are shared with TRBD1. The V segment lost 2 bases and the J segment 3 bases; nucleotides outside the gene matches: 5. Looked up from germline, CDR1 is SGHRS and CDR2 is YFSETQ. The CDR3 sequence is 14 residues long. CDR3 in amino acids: CASSFIAGGYEQYF. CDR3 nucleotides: TGCGCCAGCAGCTTTATCGCAGGGGGCTACGAGCAGTACTTC. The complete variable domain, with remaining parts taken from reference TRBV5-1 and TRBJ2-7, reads KAGVTQTPRYLIKTRGQQVTLSCSPISGHRSVSWYQQTPGQGLQFLFEYFSETQRNKGNFPGRFSGRQFSNSRSEMNVSTLELGDSALYLCASSFIAGGYEQYFGPGTRLTVT.

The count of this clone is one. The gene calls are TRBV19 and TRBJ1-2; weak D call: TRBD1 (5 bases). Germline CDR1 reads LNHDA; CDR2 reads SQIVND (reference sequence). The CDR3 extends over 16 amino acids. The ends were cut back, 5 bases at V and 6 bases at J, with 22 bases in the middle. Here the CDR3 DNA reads TGTGCCAGTAGTGCCACGTGGAGGGGCCGTGGACATGGCTACACCTTC. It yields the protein CASSATWRGRGHGYTF.

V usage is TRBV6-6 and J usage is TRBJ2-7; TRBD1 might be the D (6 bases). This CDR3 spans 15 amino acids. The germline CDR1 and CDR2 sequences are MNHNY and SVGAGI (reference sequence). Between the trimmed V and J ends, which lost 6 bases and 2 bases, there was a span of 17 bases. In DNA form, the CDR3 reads TGTGCCAGCAGCACTACAGGGAATAAACCCTACGAGCAGTACTTC. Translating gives CASSTTGNKPYEQYF.

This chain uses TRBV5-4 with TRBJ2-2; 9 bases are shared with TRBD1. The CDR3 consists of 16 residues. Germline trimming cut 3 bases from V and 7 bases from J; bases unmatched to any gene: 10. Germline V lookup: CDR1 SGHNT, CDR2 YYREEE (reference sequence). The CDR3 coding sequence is TGTGCCAGCAGCTCCTCCGGGACAGGGTCGGGCGGGGAGCTGTTTTTT. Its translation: CASSSSGTGSGGELFF.

CDR3 protein: CASRHYIGGYYNEQFF. CDR3 in DNA: TGTGCCAGCAGACATTATATCGGGGGGTACTACAATGAGCAGTTCTTC. This rearrangement joins TRBV28 to TRBJ2-1; the match to TRBD2 covers 7 bases. This CDR3 has 16 residues. The V gene end was trimmed by 6 bases and the J gene end by 3 bases; junction bases not matched to a gene: 11. Germline CDR1 MDHEN, CDR2 SYDVKM. Together with reference TRBV28 and TRBJ2-1, the CDR3 gives the full variable domain: DVKVTQSSRYLVKRTGEKVFLECVQDMDHENMFWYRQDPGLGLRLIYFSYDVKMKEKGDIPEGYSVSREKKERFSLILESASTNQTSMYLCASRHYIGGYYNEQFFGPGTRLTVL.

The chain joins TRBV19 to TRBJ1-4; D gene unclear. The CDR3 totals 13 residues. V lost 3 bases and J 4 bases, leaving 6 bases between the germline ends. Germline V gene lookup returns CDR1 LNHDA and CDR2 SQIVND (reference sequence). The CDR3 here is CASSMLDNEKLFF. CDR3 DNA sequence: TGTGCCAGTAGTATGCTAGATAATGAAAAACTGTTTTTT.

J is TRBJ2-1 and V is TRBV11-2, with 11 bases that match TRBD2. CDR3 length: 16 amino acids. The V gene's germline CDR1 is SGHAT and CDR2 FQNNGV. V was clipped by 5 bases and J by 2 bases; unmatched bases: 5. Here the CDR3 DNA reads TGTGCCAGCAGCCATCTAGCGGGGGGCACCTACAATGAGCAGTTCTTC. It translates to CASSHLAGGTYNEQFF.

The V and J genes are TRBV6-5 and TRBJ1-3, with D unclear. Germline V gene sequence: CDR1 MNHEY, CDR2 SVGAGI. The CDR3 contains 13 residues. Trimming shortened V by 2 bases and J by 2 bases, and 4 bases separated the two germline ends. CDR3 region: CASSYGPGNTIYF. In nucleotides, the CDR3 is TGTGCCAGCAGTTACGGGCCTGGAAACACCATATATTTT.

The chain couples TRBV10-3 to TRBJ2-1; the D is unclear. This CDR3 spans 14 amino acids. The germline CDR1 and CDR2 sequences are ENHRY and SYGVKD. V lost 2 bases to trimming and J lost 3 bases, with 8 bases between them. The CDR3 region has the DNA TGTGCCATCAGTGAGGTCAGTTTCTACAATGAGCAGTTCTTC. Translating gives CAISEVSFYNEQFF.

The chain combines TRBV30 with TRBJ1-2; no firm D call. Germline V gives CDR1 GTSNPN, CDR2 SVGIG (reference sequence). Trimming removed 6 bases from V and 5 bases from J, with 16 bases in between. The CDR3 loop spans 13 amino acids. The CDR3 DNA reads TGTGCCTGCCGAGGGCGGGGAGGGTATGGCTACACCTTC. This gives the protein CACRGRGGYGYTF.

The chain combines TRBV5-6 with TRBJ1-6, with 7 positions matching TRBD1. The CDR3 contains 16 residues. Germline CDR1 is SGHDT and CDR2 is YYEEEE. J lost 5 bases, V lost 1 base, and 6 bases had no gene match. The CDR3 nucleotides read TGTGCCAGCAGCTTGCGACAGGGATCCGATAATTCACCCCTCCACTTT. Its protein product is CASSLRQGSDNSPLHF.

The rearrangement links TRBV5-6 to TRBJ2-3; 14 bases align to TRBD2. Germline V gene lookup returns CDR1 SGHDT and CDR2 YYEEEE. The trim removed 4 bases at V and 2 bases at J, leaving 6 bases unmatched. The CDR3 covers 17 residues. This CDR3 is CASSPLTSGRVTDTQYF. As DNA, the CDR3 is TGTGCCAGCAGCCCTCTGACTAGCGGGAGGGTCACAGATACGCAGTATTTT.

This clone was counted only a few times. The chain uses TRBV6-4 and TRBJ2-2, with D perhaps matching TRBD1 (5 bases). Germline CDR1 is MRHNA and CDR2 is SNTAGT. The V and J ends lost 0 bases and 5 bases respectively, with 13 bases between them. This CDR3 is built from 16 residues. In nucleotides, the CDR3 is TGTGCCAGCAGTGACTCGGGCAGGGAATTTACCGGGGAGCTGTTTTTT. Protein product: CASSDSGREFTGELFF.

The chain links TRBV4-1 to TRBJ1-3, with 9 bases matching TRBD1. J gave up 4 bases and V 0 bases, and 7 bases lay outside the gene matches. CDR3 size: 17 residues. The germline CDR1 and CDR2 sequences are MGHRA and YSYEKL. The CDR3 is CASSQDRPGTGGNTIYF. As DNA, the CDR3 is TGCGCCAGCAGCCAAGACCGTCCCGGGACAGGGGGAAACACCATATATTTT.

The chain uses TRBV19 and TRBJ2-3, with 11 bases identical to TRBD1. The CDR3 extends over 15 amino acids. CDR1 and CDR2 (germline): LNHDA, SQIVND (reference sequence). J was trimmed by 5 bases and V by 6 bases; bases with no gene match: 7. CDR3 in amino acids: CASRLLGTGGDTQYF. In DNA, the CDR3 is TGTGCCAGTAGACTACTTGGGACAGGGGGAGATACGCAGTATTTT.

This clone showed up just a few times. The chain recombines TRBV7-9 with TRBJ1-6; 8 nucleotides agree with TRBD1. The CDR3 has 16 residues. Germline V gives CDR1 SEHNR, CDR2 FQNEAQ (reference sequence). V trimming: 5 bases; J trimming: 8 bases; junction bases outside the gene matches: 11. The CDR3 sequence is CASSARDRGKYSPLHF. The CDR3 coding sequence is TGTGCCAGCAGCGCCAGAGACAGGGGTAAGTATTCACCCCTCCACTTT.

CDR3 protein: CATTGWEAGELFF. CDR3 DNA sequence: TGTGCCACCACAGGATGGGAGGCCGGGGAGCTGTTTTTT. The rearrangement joins TRBV27 to TRBJ2-2; a weak D match, TRBD2 (6 bases). The CDR3 extends over 13 amino acids. The V and J ends lost 10 bases and 6 bases respectively, with 15 bases between them. From germline, CDR1 is MNHEY and CDR2 SMNVEV (reference sequence).

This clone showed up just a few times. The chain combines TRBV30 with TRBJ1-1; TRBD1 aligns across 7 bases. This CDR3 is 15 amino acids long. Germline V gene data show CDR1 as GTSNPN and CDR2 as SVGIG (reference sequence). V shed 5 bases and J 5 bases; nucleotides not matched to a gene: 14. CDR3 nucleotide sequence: TGTGCCTGGGACAACCGCAGGGGGATCGGTACTGAAGCTTTCTTT. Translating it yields CAWDNRRGIGTEAFF.

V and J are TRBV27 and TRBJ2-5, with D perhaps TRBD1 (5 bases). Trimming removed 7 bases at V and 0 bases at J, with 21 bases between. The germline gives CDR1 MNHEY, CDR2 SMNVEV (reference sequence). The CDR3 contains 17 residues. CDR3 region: CASTITGPPRYQETQYF. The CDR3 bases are TGTGCCAGCACGATTACAGGCCCTCCCAGGTACCAAGAGACCCAGTACTTC.

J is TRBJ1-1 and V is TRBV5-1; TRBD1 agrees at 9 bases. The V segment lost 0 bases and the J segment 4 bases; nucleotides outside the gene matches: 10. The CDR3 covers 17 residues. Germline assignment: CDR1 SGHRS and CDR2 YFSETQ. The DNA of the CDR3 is TGCGCCAGCAGCTTGGGGGACAGGGTAGCGGGTGGCACTGAAGCTTTCTTT. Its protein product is CASSLGDRVAGGTEAFF.

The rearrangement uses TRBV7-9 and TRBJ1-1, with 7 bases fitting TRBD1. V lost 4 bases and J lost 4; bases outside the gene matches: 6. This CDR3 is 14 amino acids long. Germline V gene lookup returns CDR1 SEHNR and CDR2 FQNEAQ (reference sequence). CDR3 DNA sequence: TGTGCCAGCAGCTGGGACAGTTCAGGCACTGAAGCTTTCTTT. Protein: CASSWDSSGTEAFF.

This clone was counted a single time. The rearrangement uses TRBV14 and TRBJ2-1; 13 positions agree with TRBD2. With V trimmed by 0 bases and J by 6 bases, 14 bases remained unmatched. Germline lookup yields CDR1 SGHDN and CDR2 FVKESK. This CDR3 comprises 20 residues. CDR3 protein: CASSQDSGPWTSGRTNEQFF. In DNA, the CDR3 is TGTGCCAGCAGCCAAGATTCAGGGCCATGGACTAGCGGGAGAACCAATGAGCAGTTCTTC.

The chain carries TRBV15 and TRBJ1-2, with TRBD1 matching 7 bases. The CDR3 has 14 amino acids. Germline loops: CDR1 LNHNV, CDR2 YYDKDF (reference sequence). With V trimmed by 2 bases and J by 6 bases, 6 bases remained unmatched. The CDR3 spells CATSRFGQEDGYTF. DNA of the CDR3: TGTGCCACCAGCAGATTCGGACAGGAGGATGGCTACACCTTC.

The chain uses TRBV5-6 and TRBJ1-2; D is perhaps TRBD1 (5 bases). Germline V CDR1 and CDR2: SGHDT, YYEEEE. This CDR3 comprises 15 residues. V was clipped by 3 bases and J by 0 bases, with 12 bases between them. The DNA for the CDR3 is TGTGCCAGCAGCTCCGGGGGGGGAACTAACTATGGCTACACCTTC. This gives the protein CASSSGGGTNYGYTF.